This T cell receptor (beta chain) was identified in a study of radiation and T cells in renal cell carcinoma. Study-level findings and limits: Top tumor clonotypes rose in blood 2 weeks post-radiation, then contracted. Baseline intratumoral clonotype presence is unknown without pretreatment biopsies.

Here immunoSEQ multiplex PCR was the method, and the copy in TCRdb shows in-frame clones only, minus some. The sample includes roughly 82,000 clones, 80% to 90% seen only once; the top ten take 5% to 7.5%. The sample's time point: blood 4 weeks post-SBRT, at nephrectomy. Treatment noted: 15 Gy SBRT to primary tumor, nephrectomy 4 weeks later. Nephrectomy followed 15 Gy stereotactic body radiation by 4 weeks. Radiation-treated patients gave blood at baseline, week 2 and week 4. A note on this clone: Its antigen is currently unknown.

The receptor was derived from a woman aged 70-85 years with renal cell carcinoma. Sample: blood, taken from a patient whose treatment included radiotherapy and nephrectomy.

CDR3 nucleotides: TGTGCCAGCAGCCTCAGGGGGCCCGGGGCCAACGTCCTGACTTTC. It yields the protein CASSLRGPGANVLTF. The rearrangement uses TRBV13 and TRBJ2-6, with 8 bases matching TRBD1. Germline V gives CDR1 PRHDT, CDR2 FYEKMQ (reference sequence). The CDR3 loop spans 15 amino acids. V trimming: 5 bases; J trimming: 4 bases; junction bases outside the gene matches: 4.